This TCR beta chain was recorded in a study of post-analysis software for immune sequencing data. Notes on the study in general: Five or six TRBV segments appeared more often in patients than in controls, and TRBV5-6, TRBV5-1 and TRBV20-1 were among these.

This CDR3 comprises 13 residues. CDR1 MNHEY and CDR2 SVGEGT come from the germline V gene. Unique molecular identifiers were built into the TCR beta cDNA libraries. TCRdb reprocessed the PCR reads with MiXCR, giving one entry per CDR3 protein. In the table there are roughly 670,000 distinct CDR3 sequences, 59% of which are singletons. On this clonotype itself: Its specificity is unknown.

The material sequenced was blood. The origin of this receptor is a girl between 2 and 10 years old with multiple sclerosis. This chain joins TRBV6-2 or TRBV6-3 and TRBJ2-5; D call uncertain. The J call may not be correct, given that the DNA end is closer to TRBJ2-7. The CDR3 is CASSYDGVVEQYF. CDR3 coding DNA: TGTGCCAGCAGTTACGATGGAGTGGTCGAGCAGTACTTC.